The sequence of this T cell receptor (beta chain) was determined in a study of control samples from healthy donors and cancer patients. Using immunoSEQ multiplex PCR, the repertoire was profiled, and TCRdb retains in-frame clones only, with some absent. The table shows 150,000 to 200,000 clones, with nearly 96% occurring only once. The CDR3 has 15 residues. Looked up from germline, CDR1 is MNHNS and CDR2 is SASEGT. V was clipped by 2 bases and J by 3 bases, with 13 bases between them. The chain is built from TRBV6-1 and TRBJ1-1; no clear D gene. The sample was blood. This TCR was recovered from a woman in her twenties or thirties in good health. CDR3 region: CASSEKTATHTEAFF. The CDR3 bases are TGTGCCAGCAGTGAAAAAACAGCGACGCACACTGAAGCTTTCTTT.